The clone carrying this T cell receptor beta chain appeared once. The data were taken from a study of Graves' ophthalmopathy and Graves' hyperthyroidism. Diagnosis relied on clinical symptoms, serum thyroxine, TRAb, thyroid ultrasound and orbital computed tomography. Sampling 10 ml of fresh peripheral blood provided the PBMCs. This CDR3 is built from 17 residues. V gave up 5 bases and J gave up 0 bases; unmatched junction bases: 5. CDR1 is PRHDT, CDR2 FYEKMQ, per germline (reference sequence). Amplification from RNA transcripts yielded the TCR beta CDR3 regions. HTBI primers primed a first-round RT-PCR, and a second-round multiplex PCR followed. A single record per CDR3 protein comes from TCRdb applying MiXCR to the multiplex PCR reads. Among 45,000 to 60,000 distinct CDR3 sequences listed, less than 65% were seen once.

Sample: peripheral blood. The chain employs TRBV13 and TRBJ2-6; 9 bases align to TRBD2. The receptor comes from an adult woman with Graves' ophthalmopathy. The CDR3 is CASSQTLAGSGANVLTF. DNA for the CDR3: TGTGCCAGCAGCCAAACACTAGCGGGCTCTGGGGCCAACGTCCTGACTTTC.